These T cell receptor beta chains were read from a single sample in a study of T cell responses to AZD1222 COVID-19 vaccine. Profiled with immunoSEQ multiplex PCR; TCRdb holds only in-frame clones, not every one. Counted here are 150,000 to 200,000 clones, 70% to 90% occurring once; the ten biggest clones make up approximately 0.5%. The sample in question was peripheral blood, obtained on day 0 of AZD1222 vaccination. These receptors came from an adult in good health. Both conserved end residues are trimmed from each CDR3.

j_gene: TRBJ2-3; v_gene: TRBV6-4; len: 14; CDR3aa: ASSELGGRFTDTQY
j_gene: TRBJ1-6; v_gene: TRBV28; len: 10; CDR3aa: ASSRLESPLH
j_gene: TRBJ1-5; v_gene: TRBV7-2; len: 11; CDR3aa: ASSSRQPQPQH
j_gene: TRBJ1-3; v_gene: TRBV6-5; len: 12; CDR3aa: ASTSGTTGNTIY
j_gene: TRBJ2-2; v_gene: TRBV3-1/TRBV3-2; len: 15; CDR3aa: ASSQVGLAGSLGELF
j_gene: TRBJ1-6; v_gene: TRBV7-2; len: 14; CDR3aa: ASSLRPTGPNSPLH
j_gene: TRBJ2-7; v_gene: TRBV5-1; len: 13; CDR3aa: ASSPDRSTREGLY
j_gene: TRBJ2-7; v_gene: TRBV28; len: 13; CDR3aa: ATWDRGHSSNEQY
j_gene: TRBJ2-2; v_gene: TRBV7-8; len: 11; CDR3aa: ASQGAGTGELF
j_gene: TRBJ1-3; v_gene: TRBV9; len: 14; CDR3aa: ASSVDDSRSGNTIY
j_gene: TRBJ1-1; v_gene: TRBV2; len: 11; CDR3aa: ASSENRNTEAF
j_gene: TRBJ1-2; v_gene: TRBV6-2/TRBV6-3; len: 11; CDR3aa: ASSPAGERGYT
j_gene: TRBJ1-1; v_gene: TRBV7-2; len: 13; CDR3aa: ASSRPGLQNTEAF
j_gene: TRBJ2-7; v_gene: TRBV9; len: 12; CDR3aa: ASSGRDNTYEQY
j_gene: TRBJ1-5; v_gene: TRBV3-1/TRBV3-2; len: 13; CDR3aa: ASSGAGSGNQPQH
j_gene: TRBJ2-7; v_gene: TRBV7-9; len: 13; CDR3aa: ASSAPGQGVWEQY
j_gene: TRBJ2-1; v_gene: TRBV9; len: 10; CDR3aa: ASSVEDNEQF
j_gene: TRBJ1-3; v_gene: TRBV29-1; len: 12; CDR3aa: SVEGGKSGNTIY
j_gene: TRBJ2-7; v_gene: TRBV5-1; len: 11; CDR3aa: ASSLGGGYEQY
j_gene: TRBJ2-1; v_gene: TRBV2; len: 15; CDR3aa: ASRPSGGISSYNEQF
j_gene: TRBJ2-3; v_gene: TRBV4-1; len: 13; CDR3aa: ASSPASAFTDTQY
j_gene: TRBJ1-5; v_gene: TRBV27; len: 11; CDR3aa: ASSSGGVQPQH
j_gene: TRBJ2-7; v_gene: TRBV28; len: 10; CDR3aa: ASTLGSYEQY
j_gene: TRBJ2-7; v_gene: TRBV18; len: 12; CDR3aa: ASSPLTGSYEQY
j_gene: TRBJ1-1; v_gene: TRBV19; len: 13; CDR3aa: ASSIAGGGNTEAF
j_gene: TRBJ2-1; v_gene: TRBV9; len: 13; CDR3aa: ASSVDGGIYNEQF
j_gene: TRBJ1-1; v_gene: TRBV5-1; len: 15; CDR3aa: ASSSPRDRRMNTEAF
j_gene: TRBJ1-5; v_gene: TRBV7-2; len: 13; CDR3aa: ASSFTGRGNQPQH